Below, 13 T cell receptor beta chains from the same sample are listed, as sequenced in a study of regulatory dendritic cells for organ transplantation. Allogeneic regulatory or mature dendritic cells were co-cultured for more than 4 days with CFSE-labeled sorted T cells at 1:10. These receptors have no identified antigens. TCRdb's table, derived via immunoSEQ multiplex PCR, lists solely in-frame clones and lacks some. The data contain over 10,000 clones, 85% to 90% of them singletons. What was sequenced was naive CD8+ T cells from blood cultured with regulatory dendritic cells. The subset: CD45RA+ naive T cells. Every receptor here comes from a human donor in good health.

The chain links TRBV5-1 to TRBJ2-3; D is undetermined. CDR1 SGHRS and CDR2 YFSETQ come from the germline V gene. Trimming removed 3 bases at V and 9 bases at J, with 11 bases between. The length of the CDR3 is 12 residues. The CDR3 DNA is TGCGCCAGCAGCTGGCAGTCGGAAACGCAGTATTTT. Translating gives CASSWQSETQYF. Full variable domain (outside the CDR3, taken from reference TRBV5-1 and TRBJ2-3): KAGVTQTPRYLIKTRGQQVTLSCSPISGHRSVSWYQQTPGQGLQFLFEYFSETQRNKGNFPGRFSGRQFSNSRSEMNVSTLELGDSALYLCASSWQSETQYFGPGTRLTVL.

The genes are TRBV2 and TRBJ2-3, with D possibly TRBD2 on 5 matching bases. Germline lookup yields CDR1 SNHLY and CDR2 FYNNEI. Trimming pared 8 bases from V and 5 bases from J, leaving 20 bases between. This CDR3 spans 15 amino acids. The CDR3 DNA reads as TGTGCCAGCGGCCCCGGTTCGGGGTTCCAAGATACGCAGTATTTT. Its translation is CASGPGSGFQDTQYF. The entire variable domain, with the rest obtained from reference TRBV2 and TRBJ2-3, is as follows: EPEVTQTPSHQVTQMGQEVILRCVPISNHLYFYWYRQILGQKVEFLVSFYNNEISEKSEIFDDQFSVERPDGSNFTLKIRSTKLEDSAMYFCASGPGSGFQDTQYFGPGTRLTVL.

Comments on this clone: Other DNA sequences in the same sample also yield this CDR3. Here the CDR3 reads CASRGYEQYF. CDR3 sequence (DNA): TGTGCCAGCCGGGGATACGAGCAGTACTTC. The V gene is TRBV2, the J gene TRBJ2-7; possible D gene TRBD2, 5 bases. CDR1 and CDR2 (germline): SNHLY, FYNNEI. The CDR3 contains 10 residues. The germline V and J ends were trimmed by 8 bases and 4 bases, with 6 bases remaining between them. Using reference TRBV2 and TRBJ2-7 for the parts outside the CDR3, the full variable domain is EPEVTQTPSHQVTQMGQEVILRCVPISNHLYFYWYRQILGQKVEFLVSFYNNEISEKSEIFDDQFSVERPDGSNFTLKIRSTKLEDSAMYFCASRGYEQYFGPGTRLTVT.

The chain carries TRBV7-9 and TRBJ2-7, with 11 bases matching TRBD1. J gave up 6 bases and V 5 bases, and 9 bases lay outside the gene matches. Germline CDR1 and CDR2: SEHNR and FQNEAQ (reference sequence). This CDR3 comprises 15 residues. This CDR3 is CASSDGPGQGVEQYF. The CDR3 DNA reads as TGTGCCAGCAGCGACGGACCGGGACAGGGGGTCGAGCAGTACTTC.

The chain links TRBV5-6 to TRBJ2-4; TRBD1 or TRBD2 may be the D gene (5 bases each). Looked up from germline, CDR1 is SGHDT and CDR2 is YYEEEE. The CDR3 totals 14 residues. The V and J ends lost 4 bases and 11 bases respectively, with 19 bases between them. The CDR3 bases are TGTGCCAGCAGCCTCGGGACCTTCTCTCCCCTTCAGTACTTC. This gives the protein CASSLGTFSPLQYF.

The rearrangement uses TRBV7-9 and TRBJ2-5, with D unresolved. The CDR3 covers 15 residues. The V end was cut by 0 bases, the J end by 1 base, with 9 bases between. In germline, CDR1 is SEHNR, CDR2 FQNEAQ (reference sequence). The DNA for the CDR3 is TGTGCCAGCAGCTTAGCCTCGCGCCTCCAAGAGACCCAGTACTTC. The encoded protein is CASSLASRLQETQYF.

V is TRBV11-2 and J is TRBJ2-3; D uncertain. The CDR3 is 12 residues long. Looked up from germline, CDR1 is SGHAT and CDR2 is FQNNGV. V gave up 0 bases and J gave up 2 bases, with 0 bases separating them. CDR3 DNA: TGTGCCAGCAGCTTAGACACAGATACGCAGTATTTT. This gives the protein CASSLDTDTQYF.

The chain recombines TRBV30 with TRBJ1-2; TRBD1 agrees at 7 bases. Germline CDR1 and CDR2: GTSNPN and SVGIG (reference sequence). The trim removed 1 base at V and 2 bases at J, leaving 7 bases unmatched. The CDR3 runs to 15 residues. The CDR3 region is CAWSGGPGQNYGYTF. The CDR3 DNA follows: TGTGCCTGGAGTGGGGGACCGGGACAGAACTATGGCTACACCTTC.

This chain uses TRBV9 with TRBJ2-7; D may be TRBD2 (7 bases). Trimming cost V 7 bases and J 3 bases, with 17 bases left between them. The germline V gene encodes CDR1 SGDLS and CDR2 YYNGEE. The CDR3 consists of 14 residues. The CDR3 nucleotides read TGTGCCAGCGCCGAAGGGGGGGCCCGCTACGAGCAGTACTTC. Translation: CASAEGGARYEQYF.

This rearrangement joins TRBV7-9 to TRBJ2-5; 8 bases match TRBD1. The trim removed 2 bases at V and 5 bases at J, leaving 7 bases unmatched. From germline, CDR1 is SEHNR and CDR2 FQNEAQ (reference sequence). The CDR3 runs to 15 residues. The CDR3: CASSLWDRDRETQYF. The DNA for the CDR3 is TGTGCCAGCAGCTTATGGGATCGGGACAGGGAGACCCAGTACTTC.

V usage is TRBV7-2 and J usage is TRBJ1-2; weak D call: TRBD1 (5 bases). The CDR3 extends over 13 amino acids. Germline V lookup: CDR1 SGHTA, CDR2 FQGNSA. V was pared by 1 base and J by 12 bases, with 15 bases between. The CDR3 loop reads CASSLGRDLRNTF. The CDR3 coding sequence is TGTGCCAGCAGCTTAGGCCGGGACCTCAGAAACACCTTC.

The rearrangement joins TRBV7-2 to TRBJ2-1; D gene ambiguous. Germline values: CDR1 SGHTA, CDR2 FQGNSA. CDR3 length: 12 residues. The V gene lost 5 bases and the J gene lost 1 base, with 3 bases spanning the gap. CDR3 bases: TGTGCCAGCAGCCCTTCCTACAATGAGCAGTTCTTC. Amino acids: CASSPSYNEQFF.

This clone occurred a few times. CDR3 amino acids: CASSSLGSGTEAFF. The CDR3, as DNA: TGTGCCAGCAGCTCCCTGGGGTCGGGGACTGAAGCTTTCTTT. The rearrangement uses TRBV5-4 and TRBJ1-1; D uncertain. The CDR3 runs to 14 residues. Trimming pared 3 bases from V and 5 bases from J, leaving 14 bases between. CDR1 SGHNT and CDR2 YYREEE come from the germline V gene (reference sequence).